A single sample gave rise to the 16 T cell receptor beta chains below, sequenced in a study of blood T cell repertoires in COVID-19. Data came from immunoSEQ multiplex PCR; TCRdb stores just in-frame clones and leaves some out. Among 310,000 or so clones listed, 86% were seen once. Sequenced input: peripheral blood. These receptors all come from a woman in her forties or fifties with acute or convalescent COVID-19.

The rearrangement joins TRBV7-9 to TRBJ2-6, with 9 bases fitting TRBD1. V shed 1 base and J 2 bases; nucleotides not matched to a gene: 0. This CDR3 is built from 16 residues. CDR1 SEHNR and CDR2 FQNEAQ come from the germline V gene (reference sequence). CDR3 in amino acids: CASSLGTGAGANVLTF. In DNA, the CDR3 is TGTGCCAGCAGCTTAGGGACAGGGGCTGGGGCCAACGTCCTGACTTTC.

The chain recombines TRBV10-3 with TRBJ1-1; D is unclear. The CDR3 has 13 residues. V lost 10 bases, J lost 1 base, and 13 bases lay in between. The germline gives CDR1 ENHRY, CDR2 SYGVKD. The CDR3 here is CATQTEKNTEAFF. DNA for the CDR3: TGTGCCACACAAACGGAGAAGAACACTGAAGCTTTCTTT.

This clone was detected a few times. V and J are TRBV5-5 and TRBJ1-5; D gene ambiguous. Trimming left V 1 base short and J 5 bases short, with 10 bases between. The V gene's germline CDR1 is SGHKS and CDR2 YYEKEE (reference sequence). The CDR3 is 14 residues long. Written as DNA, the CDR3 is TGTGCCAGCAGCTTGATACAGAGCTATCAGCCCCAGCATTTT. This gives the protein CASSLIQSYQPQHF.

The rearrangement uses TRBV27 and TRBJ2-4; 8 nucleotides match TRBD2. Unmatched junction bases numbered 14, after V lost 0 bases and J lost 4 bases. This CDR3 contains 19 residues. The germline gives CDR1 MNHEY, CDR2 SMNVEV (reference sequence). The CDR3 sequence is CASSLSQGGVAGLKNIQYF. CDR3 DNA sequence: TGTGCCAGCAGTTTATCCCAAGGGGGAGTAGCGGGGCTTAAAAACATTCAGTACTTC.

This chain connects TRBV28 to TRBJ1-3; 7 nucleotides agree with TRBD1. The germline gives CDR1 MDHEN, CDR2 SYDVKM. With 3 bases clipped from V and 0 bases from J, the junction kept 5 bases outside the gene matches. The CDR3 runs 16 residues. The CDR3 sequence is CASSFGAGGSGNTIYF. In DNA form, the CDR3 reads TGTGCCAGCAGTTTCGGGGCAGGGGGCTCTGGAAACACCATATATTTT.

In DNA form, the CDR3 reads TGTGCCAGCAGCCGGGACATCAATCAGCCCCAGCATTTT. It encodes CASSRDINQPQHF. The chain employs TRBV14 and TRBJ1-5; D is perhaps TRBD1 (6 bases). The V end lost 4 bases, the J end lost 3 bases, and 7 bases lay between the germline ends. CDR1 is SGHDN and CDR2 is FVKESK in the germline V gene. The CDR3 length is 13 residues.

This chain's CDR3 is CASGSSGNQETQYF. CDR3 in DNA: TGTGCCAGTGGGTCTAGCGGAAACCAAGAGACCCAGTACTTC. V gene TRBV19 combines with J gene TRBJ2-5; 7 nucleotides agree with TRBD2. Germline V lookup: CDR1 LNHDA, CDR2 SQIVND (reference sequence). The CDR3 is 14 amino acids. Unmatched junction bases numbered 6, after V lost 8 bases and J lost 0 bases.

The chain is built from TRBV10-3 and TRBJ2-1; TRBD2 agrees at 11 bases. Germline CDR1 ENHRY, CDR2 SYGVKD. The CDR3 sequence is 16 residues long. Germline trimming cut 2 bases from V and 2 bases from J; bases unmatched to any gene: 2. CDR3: CAISERGLAAYNEQFF. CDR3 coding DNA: TGTGCCATCAGTGAGAGGGGACTAGCGGCCTACAATGAGCAGTTCTTC.

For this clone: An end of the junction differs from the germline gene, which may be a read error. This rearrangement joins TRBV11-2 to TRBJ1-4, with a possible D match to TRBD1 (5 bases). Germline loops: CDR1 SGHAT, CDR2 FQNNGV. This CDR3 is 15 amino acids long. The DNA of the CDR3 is TGTGCCAGCAGCGTAGACGGGGGAGGCTGGGTAAAACTGTTTTTT. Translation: CASSVDGGGWVKLFF.

The CDR3 coding sequence is TGTGCCAGCTCACCAGGCAGGACAGGGATGTACGAGCAGTACTTC. Amino acids: CASSPGRTGMYEQYF. This chain connects TRBV18 to TRBJ2-7; 8 bases agree with TRBD1. The trim removed 2 bases at V and 4 bases at J, leaving 7 bases unmatched. This CDR3 has 15 amino acids. From germline, CDR1 is KGHSH and CDR2 LQKENI.

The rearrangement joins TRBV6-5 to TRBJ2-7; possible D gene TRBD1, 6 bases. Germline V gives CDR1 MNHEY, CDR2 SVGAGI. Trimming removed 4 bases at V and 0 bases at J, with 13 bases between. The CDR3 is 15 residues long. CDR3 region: CASSFDRRSSYEQYF. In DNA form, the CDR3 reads TGTGCCAGCAGTTTCGACAGGAGGAGCTCCTACGAGCAGTACTTC.

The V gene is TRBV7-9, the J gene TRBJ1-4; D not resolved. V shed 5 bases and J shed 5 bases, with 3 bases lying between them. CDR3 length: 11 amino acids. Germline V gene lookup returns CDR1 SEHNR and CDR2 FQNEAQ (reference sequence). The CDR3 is CASSPNEKLFF. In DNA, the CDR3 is TGTGCCAGCAGCCCGAATGAAAAACTGTTTTTT.

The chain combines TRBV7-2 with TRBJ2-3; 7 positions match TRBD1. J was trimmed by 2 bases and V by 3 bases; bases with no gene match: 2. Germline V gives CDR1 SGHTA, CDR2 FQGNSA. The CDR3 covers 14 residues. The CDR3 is CASSLGQHTDTQYF. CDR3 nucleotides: TGTGCCAGCAGCTTGGGACAGCACACAGATACGCAGTATTTT.

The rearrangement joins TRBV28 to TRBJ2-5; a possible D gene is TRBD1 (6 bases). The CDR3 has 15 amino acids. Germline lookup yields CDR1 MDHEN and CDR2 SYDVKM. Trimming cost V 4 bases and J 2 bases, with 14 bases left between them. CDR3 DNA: TGTGCCAGCAGTTATCAGGGGCTAGTACAAGAGACCCAGTACTTC. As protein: CASSYQGLVQETQYF.

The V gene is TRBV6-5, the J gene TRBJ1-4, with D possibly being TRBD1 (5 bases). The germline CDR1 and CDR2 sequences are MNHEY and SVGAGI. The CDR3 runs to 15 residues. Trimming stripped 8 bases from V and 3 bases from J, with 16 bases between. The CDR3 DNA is TGTGCCAGCCGGGGCGGGGACGGATCTAATGAAAAACTGTTTTTT. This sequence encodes CASRGGDGSNEKLFF.

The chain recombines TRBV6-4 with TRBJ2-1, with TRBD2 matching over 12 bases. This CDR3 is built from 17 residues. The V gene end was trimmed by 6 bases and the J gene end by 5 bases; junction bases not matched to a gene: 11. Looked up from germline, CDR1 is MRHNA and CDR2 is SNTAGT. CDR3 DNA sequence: TGTGCCAGCAGGAGGGGACTAGCGGGTTCTCCTCACAATGAGCAGTTCTTC. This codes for CASRRGLAGSPHNEQFF.